A single sample gave rise to the 21 T cell receptor beta chains below, sequenced in a study of shared clonotypes between healthy human individuals. Generated by immunoSEQ multiplex PCR, the TCRdb table keeps only in-frame clones and is missing some. Of hundreds of thousands of clones listed, about 96% were seen once; the top ten hold approximately 0.2%. CD8 cells regarded as naive lacked CD45RO, were positively chosen for CCR7, and omitted terminally differentiated effector memory CD45RA+ cells. The sample consisted of naive CD8+ T cells sorted from blood. The receptors come from a man aged 25-45 years in good health.

The chain is built from TRBV6-1 and TRBJ1-4; D not resolved. The CDR3 consists of 16 residues. V was pared by 3 bases and J by 6 bases, with 17 bases between. Per germline, CDR1 MNHNS and CDR2 SASEGT. CDR3 DNA: TGTGCCAGCAGTGACCTAAATTGGGCCGCGGATGAAAAACTGTTTTTT. It specifies CASSDLNWAADEKLFF.

The J gene is TRBJ2-2, the V gene TRBV7-9; 9 bases line up with TRBD1. Trimming cost V 8 bases and J 5 bases; bases outside gene matches: 9. Germline V gene sequence: CDR1 SEHNR, CDR2 FQNEAQ (reference sequence). This CDR3 is 15 amino acids long. CDR3 bases: TGTGCCAGCGGTACAGGGGGCGATAGGACCGGGGAGCTGTTTTTT. Translated, it gives CASGTGGDRTGELFF. Variable domain in full (rest from reference TRBV7-9 and TRBJ2-2): DTGVSQNPRHKITKRGQNVTFRCDPISEHNRLYWYRQTLGQGPEFLTYFQNEAQLEKSRLLSDRFSAERPKGSFSTLEIQRTEQGDSAMYLCASGTGGDRTGELFFGEGSRLTVL.

V is TRBV6-5 and J is TRBJ1-2; a weak D match, TRBD1 (5 bases). CDR3 length: 13 residues. The V and J ends lost 5 bases and 6 bases respectively, with 13 bases between them. Per germline, CDR1 MNHEY and CDR2 SVGAGI. In nucleotides, the CDR3 is TGTGCCAGCAGTGCCTCGGGGACTGATGGCTACACCTTC. Protein sequence: CASSASGTDGYTF.

A single count supports this clone. V gene TRBV7-8 combines with J gene TRBJ2-7; 9 nucleotides line up with TRBD1. This CDR3 comprises 16 residues. The V gene's germline CDR1 is SGHVS and CDR2 FQNEAQ. The V segment lost 4 bases and the J segment 0 bases; nucleotides outside the gene matches: 7. The CDR3 protein is CASSWTGAGSSYEQYF. Written as DNA, the CDR3 is TGTGCCAGCAGCTGGACAGGGGCGGGAAGCTCCTACGAGCAGTACTTC.

The rearrangement links TRBV9 to TRBJ2-7; TRBD2 might be the D (6 bases). Germline V CDR1 and CDR2: SGDLS, YYNGEE. The germline V and J ends were trimmed by 4 bases and 0 bases, with 14 bases remaining between them. The CDR3 extends over 15 amino acids. The DNA for the CDR3 is TGTGCCAGCAGCCCATCTTGGGGGGACTCCTACGAGCAGTACTTC. As protein: CASSPSWGDSYEQYF.

To note about this clone: Other DNA sequences in the same sample also yield this CDR3. This sequence joins TRBV7-9 and TRBJ2-7; D gene uncertain. The CDR3 loop spans 12 amino acids. The V gene lost 3 bases and the J gene lost 5 bases, with 8 bases spanning the gap. Germline lookup yields CDR1 SEHNR and CDR2 FQNEAQ (reference sequence). The CDR3 region has the DNA TGTGCCAGCAGCTTGGGCGCGGACGAGCAGTACTTC. Protein: CASSLGADEQYF.

V and J are TRBV9 and TRBJ2-7, with a possible D match to TRBD1 (6 bases). Germline CDR1 is SGDLS and CDR2 is YYNGEE. This CDR3 is 15 amino acids long. Deletions cut 4 bases from V and 3 bases from J, with 17 bases between. The CDR3 spells CASSSTPGQNYEQYF. DNA for the CDR3: TGTGCCAGCAGCTCTACCCCGGGACAAAACTACGAGCAGTACTTC.

The count of this clone is one. This chain links TRBV2 with TRBJ2-5; 8 bases agree with TRBD2. The CDR3 is 15 amino acids. Trimming cost V 4 bases and J 0 bases; bases outside gene matches: 4. Germline V gene data show CDR1 as SNHLY and CDR2 as FYNNEI. CDR3 nucleotides: TGTGCCAGCAGTGTGTCTAGCGGGTACCAAGAGACCCAGTACTTC. Protein: CASSVSSGYQETQYF.

V usage is TRBV23-1 and J usage is TRBJ1-4, with unresolved D. TRBV23-1 is treated as an ORF (open reading frame) with a function not yet certain. The CDR3 is 17 residues long. The V end was cut by 0 bases, the J end by 6 bases, with 17 bases between. Here the CDR3 DNA reads TGCGCCAGCAGTCAATCTAGGAGCGGCCAGCGGGATGAAAAACTGTTTTTT. As protein: CASSQSRSGQRDEKLFF.

The V gene is TRBV27, the J gene TRBJ1-5; D uncertain. CDR1 and CDR2 (germline): MNHEY, SMNVEV (reference sequence). The CDR3 loop spans 13 amino acids. V lost 5 bases, J lost 7 bases, and 12 bases lay in between. This CDR3 reads CASSGRGWQPQHF. In DNA, the CDR3 is TGTGCCAGCAGTGGCCGGGGATGGCAGCCCCAGCATTTT.

A few counts support this clone. This chain links TRBV29-1 with TRBJ2-2; D possibly corresponds to TRBD1 (6 bases). Germline loops: CDR1 SQVTM, CDR2 ANQGSEA. CDR3 size: 15 residues. V gave up 7 bases and J gave up 6 bases, with 21 bases separating them. The CDR3 DNA sequence: TGCAGCGCATACAGGGTCAGGGGTGTCCCCGGGGAGCTGTTTTTT. Residues: CSAYRVRGVPGELFF.

This chain joins TRBV5-3 and TRBJ1-2; 8 bases line up with TRBD1. TRBV5-3 is an ORF; its function is uncertain. With V trimmed by 0 bases and J by 10 bases, 5 bases remained unmatched. This CDR3 region has 13 residues. The CDR3 reads CARSLGTGGDYTF. The CDR3 DNA sequence: TGTGCCAGAAGCTTGGGTACAGGGGGAGACTACACCTTC.

The chain is built from TRBV6-5 and TRBJ2-5, with 7 bases identical to TRBD1. CDR3 size: 13 residues. J gave up 5 bases and V 5 bases, and 5 bases lay outside the gene matches. CDR1 and CDR2 (germline): MNHEY, SVGAGI. CDR3: CASSAQGLETQYF. Here the CDR3 DNA reads TGTGCCAGCAGTGCACAGGGGTTGGAGACCCAGTACTTC.

This clone is a singleton in its sample. The chain couples TRBV11-2 to TRBJ2-3; 8 bases line up with TRBD1. From germline, CDR1 is SGHAT and CDR2 FQNNGV. This CDR3 is built from 18 residues. Trimming took 5 bases from V and 2 from J; bases not matched to a gene: 15. The CDR3 spells CASSSPDRAVGITDTQYF. The DNA of the CDR3 is TGTGCCAGCAGCAGCCCGGACAGGGCGGTCGGGATCACAGATACGCAGTATTTT.

This CDR3 is CASSHRDRGAGELFF. CDR3 in DNA: TGCGCCAGCAGCCACCGGGACAGGGGGGCCGGGGAGCTGTTTTTT. The V call is TRBV5-1, the J call TRBJ2-2, with 11 bases that match TRBD1. This CDR3 contains 15 residues. J lost 6 bases, V lost 4 bases, and 5 bases had no gene match. Per the germline V gene, CDR1 is SGHRS and CDR2 is YFSETQ.

The chain carries TRBV7-8 and TRBJ2-5, with 8 nucleotides matching TRBD2. V trimming: 5 bases; J trimming: 2 bases; junction bases outside the gene matches: 10. The CDR3 has 16 amino acids. Germline V lookup: CDR1 SGHVS, CDR2 FQNEAQ. CDR3 region: CASSHRALAEQETQYF. CDR3 DNA: TGTGCCAGCAGCCATCGGGCACTAGCGGAACAAGAGACCCAGTACTTC.

The V gene is TRBV5-6, the J gene TRBJ2-5, with a tentative D call TRBD2 (6 bases). This CDR3 region has 17 residues. Germline V gene data show CDR1 as SGHDT and CDR2 as YYEEEE. V was clipped by 6 bases and J by 3 bases, with 24 bases between them. CDR3 sequence: CASTSSVAADWEETQYF. The DNA for the CDR3 is TGTGCCAGCACCTCGTCGGTAGCGGCCGATTGGGAAGAGACCCAGTACTTC.

J is TRBJ2-3 and V is TRBV19, with D tentatively TRBD1 (5 bases). CDR1 and CDR2 from the germline V gene are LNHDA and SQIVND (reference sequence). The CDR3 covers 13 residues. Trimming removed 7 bases at V and 5 bases at J, with 13 bases between. The CDR3 loop reads CASMATVGDTQYF. The CDR3 coding sequence is TGTGCCAGTATGGCGACAGTCGGAGATACGCAGTATTTT.

The gene calls are TRBV4-2 and TRBJ1-1; tentatively, D is TRBD1 (6 bases). CDR3 length equals 15 residues. Trimming took 2 bases from V and 0 from J, leaving 10 bases between them. Germline loops: CDR1 LGHNA, CDR2 YNFKEQ. The CDR3 loop is CASSQPDRMNTEAFF. CDR3 in DNA: TGTGCCAGCAGCCAACCGGACAGAATGAACACTGAAGCTTTCTTT.

The chain employs TRBV29-1 and TRBJ2-1; D unresolved. The V end was cut by 5 bases, the J end by 10 bases, with 15 bases between. CDR1 SQVTM and CDR2 ANQGSEA come from the germline V gene. There are 12 residues in the CDR3. The CDR3 protein is CSVWLPLGEQFF. The DNA of the CDR3 is TGCAGCGTTTGGCTTCCTCTAGGGGAGCAGTTCTTC.

Of note for this clone: This sample also contains other DNA sequences that code for the same CDR3. This chain connects TRBV7-9 to TRBJ2-1; D gene uncertain. Trimming cost V 5 bases and J 6 bases, with 11 bases left between them. Germline-derived CDR1 and CDR2 are SEHNR and FQNEAQ (reference sequence). The CDR3 loop spans 13 amino acids. The CDR3 protein is CASSLSSFNEQFF. CDR3 bases: TGTGCCAGCAGCCTCAGTAGCTTCAATGAGCAGTTCTTC.